This record looks at one T cell receptor beta chain sequence and its context. A Seattle source enrolled patients during active infection and followed them longitudinally. In the study's own analysis: It was from reference gene primer amplification that nucleated cell counts were estimated. Using immunoSEQ multiplex PCR, the repertoire was profiled, and TCRdb retains in-frame clones only, with some absent. That table furnishes V, J and clone size, whereas the DNA furnished D and trimming. There are some 200,000 clones in the sample; about 93% occur only once, and about 0.76% lies in the top ten. The data belong to a study of blood T cell repertoires in COVID-19. Study-wide context: The study drew acute and convalescent COVID-19 samples from the United States, Italy and Spain.

The CDR3 totals 16 residues. With 0 bases clipped from V and 7 bases from J, the junction kept 6 bases outside the gene matches. Germline CDR1 is MNHEY and CDR2 is SVGAGI. This TCR came from a man aged 30 to 45 with COVID-19, enrolled during active disease. Sequenced sample: peripheral blood. The chain couples TRBV6-5 to TRBJ1-2; 12 bases agree with TRBD1. The CDR3 loop is CASSYSTGQGAGGYTF. CDR3 sequence (DNA): TGTGCCAGCAGTTACTCAACGGGACAGGGGGCTGGTGGCTACACCTTC.